The T cell receptor beta chain described here comes from a study of response to subunit inactivated influenza vaccine. TCRdb independently ran MiXCR on the RT-PCR reads; one entry per CDR3 protein. The table shows about 540,000 distinct CDR3 sequences, with roughly 25% occurring only once. CDR1 is SEHNR and CDR2 is FQNEAQ in the germline V gene (reference sequence). The CDR3 covers 14 residues. V shed 4 bases, J shed 6 bases, and the junction held 9 bases outside the gene matches. These data also formed part of another study, on T cells expressing NK-cell markers. That paper adds: With UMIs, 5'RACE template switching was used to make TCR beta cDNA.

The sample consisted of CD4+ T cells sorted from PBMCs, taken roughly 12 days after vaccination. This receptor was taken from a man aged 50-60 years who received an inactivated influenza vaccine. The chain combines TRBV7-9 with TRBJ2-7, with TRBD1 identical over 7 bases. Here the CDR3 reads CASSSAPQGREQYF. The CDR3 region has the DNA TGTGCCAGCAGCTCCGCCCCACAGGGGCGCGAGCAGTACTTC. Full variable domain (remainder filled in from reference TRBV7-9 and TRBJ2-7): DTGVSQNPRHKITKRGQNVTFRCDPISEHNRLYWYRQTLGQGPEFLTYFQNEAQLEKSRLLSDRFSAERPKGSFSTLEIQRTEQGDSAMYLCASSSAPQGREQYFGPGTRLTVT.